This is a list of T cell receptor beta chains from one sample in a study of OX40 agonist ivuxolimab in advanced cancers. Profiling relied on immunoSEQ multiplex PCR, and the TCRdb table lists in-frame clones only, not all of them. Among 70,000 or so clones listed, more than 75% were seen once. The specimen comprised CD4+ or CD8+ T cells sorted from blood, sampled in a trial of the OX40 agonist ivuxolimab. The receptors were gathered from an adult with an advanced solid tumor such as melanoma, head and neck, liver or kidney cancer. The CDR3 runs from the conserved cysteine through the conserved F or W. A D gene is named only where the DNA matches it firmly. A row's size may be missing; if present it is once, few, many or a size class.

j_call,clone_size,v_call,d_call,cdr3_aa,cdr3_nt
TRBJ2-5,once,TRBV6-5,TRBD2,CASRLSGGLQETQYF,TGTGCCAGCAGACTTAGCGGGGGATTACAAGAGACCCAGTACTTC
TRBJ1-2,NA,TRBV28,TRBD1,CASSRTGAALYGYTF,TGTGCCAGCAGCCGGACAGGGGCCGCACTCTATGGCTACACCTTC
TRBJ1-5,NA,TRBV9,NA,CASSVSGNSNQPQHF,TGTGCCAGCAGCGTATCGGGGAATAGCAATCAGCCCCAGCATTTT
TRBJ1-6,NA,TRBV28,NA,CASSFGTETGPLHF,TGTGCCAGCAGTTTTGGGACGGAGACGGGGCCCCTCCACTTT
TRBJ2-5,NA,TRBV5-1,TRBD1,CASSLANTGDQETQYF,TGCGCCAGCAGCTTGGCCAATACAGGGGACCAAGAGACCCAGTACTTC
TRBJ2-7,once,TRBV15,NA,CATSRDQRQSYEQYF,TGTGCCACCAGCAGAGATCAGAGACAGTCCTACGAGCAGTACTTC
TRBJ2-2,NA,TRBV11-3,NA,CASSSGARRNTGELFF,TGTGCCAGCAGTTCAGGGGCCCGCCGCAACACCGGGGAGCTGTTTTTT
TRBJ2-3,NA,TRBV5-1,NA,CASSLAEGLDTQYF,TGCGCCAGCAGCTTGGCGGAGGGCCTAGATACGCAGTATTTT
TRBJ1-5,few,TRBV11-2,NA,CASSLADMQPQHF,TGTGCCAGCAGCTTGGCGGATATGCAGCCCCAGCATTTT
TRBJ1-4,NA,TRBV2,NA,CASSPSGDEKLFF,TGTGCCAGCAGCCCTTCTGGGGACGAAAAACTGTTTTTT
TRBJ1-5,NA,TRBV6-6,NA,CASSYSAGDSNQPQHF,TGTGCCAGCAGTTACTCGGCAGGAGATAGCAATCAGCCCCAGCATTTT
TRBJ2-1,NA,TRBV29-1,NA,CSVELGLNEQFF,TGCAGCGTTGAGTTGGGTCTCAATGAGCAGTTCTTC
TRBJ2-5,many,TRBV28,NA,CASSYGQDQETQYF,TGTGCCAGCTCTTATGGCCAGGACCAAGAGACCCAGTACTTC
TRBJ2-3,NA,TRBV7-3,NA,CASSLEGGWDTQYF,TGTGCCAGCAGCTTAGAGGGGGGTTGGGATACGCAGTATTTT
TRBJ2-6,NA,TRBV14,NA,CASSLRGVSGTNVLTF,TGTGCCAGCAGCTTGAGGGGTGTCTCTGGAACCAACGTCCTGACTTTC
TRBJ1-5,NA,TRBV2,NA,CASNLGQAFNQPQHF,TGTGCCAGCAACCTGGGACAAGCTTTCAATCAGCCCCAGCATTTT
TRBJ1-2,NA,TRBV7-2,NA,CASSSSVRAHYGYTF,TGTGCCAGCAGCTCGTCGGTGAGGGCCCACTATGGCTACACCTTC
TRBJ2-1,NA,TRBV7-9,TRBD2,CASSRTSGRANEQFF,TGTGCCAGCAGCCGGACCAGCGGGAGGGCCAATGAGCAGTTCTTC
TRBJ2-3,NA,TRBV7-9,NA,CASSWNWGDTQYF,TGTGCCAGCAGCTGGAATTGGGGGGATACGCAGTATTTT
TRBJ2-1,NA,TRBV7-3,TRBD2,CASSARSGVVYEQFF,TGTGCCAGCAGCGCCCGTAGCGGGGTGGTATATGAGCAGTTCTTC
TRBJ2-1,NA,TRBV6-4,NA,CASRSQGGLPFF,TGTGCCAGCAGGTCCCAGGGGGGGTTGCCGTTCTTC
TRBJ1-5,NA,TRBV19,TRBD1,CASSMGGGVSRGPHQPQHF,TGTGCCAGTAGTATGGGGGGAGGGGTCTCCAGGGGGCCCCATCAGCCCCAGCATTTT